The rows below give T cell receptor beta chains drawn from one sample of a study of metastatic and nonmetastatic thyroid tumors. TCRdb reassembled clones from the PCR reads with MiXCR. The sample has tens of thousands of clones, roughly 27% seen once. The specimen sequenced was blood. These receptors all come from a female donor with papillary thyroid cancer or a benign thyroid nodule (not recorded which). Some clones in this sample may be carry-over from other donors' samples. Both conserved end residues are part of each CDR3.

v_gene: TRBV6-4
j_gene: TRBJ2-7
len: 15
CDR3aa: CASSSLKEGSYEQYF

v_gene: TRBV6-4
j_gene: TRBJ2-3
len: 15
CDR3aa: CASSDSPGSTDTQYF

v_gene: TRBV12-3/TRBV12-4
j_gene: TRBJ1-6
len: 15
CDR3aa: CASSLGQGDNSPLHF

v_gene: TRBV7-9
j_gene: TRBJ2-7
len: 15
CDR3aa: CASSTDRGLTYEQYF

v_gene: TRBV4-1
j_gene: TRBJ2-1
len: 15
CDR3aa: CASSQGDREVDEQFF

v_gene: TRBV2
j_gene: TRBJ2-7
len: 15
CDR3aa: CASSEARGRLGEQYF

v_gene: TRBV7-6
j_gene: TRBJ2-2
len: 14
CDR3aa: CASSFRGNTGELFF

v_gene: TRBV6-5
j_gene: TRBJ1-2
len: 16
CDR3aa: CASSYTGQLRTYGYTF

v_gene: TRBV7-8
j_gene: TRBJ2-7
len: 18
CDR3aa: CASSLVATSGRAGNEQYF

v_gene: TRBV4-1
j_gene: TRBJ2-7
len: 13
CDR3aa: CASSQGKWYEQYF

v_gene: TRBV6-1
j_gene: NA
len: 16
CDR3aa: CASSEAGQGWYNEQFF

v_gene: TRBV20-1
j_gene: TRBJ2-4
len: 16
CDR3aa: CSVIRDRGRAKNIQYF

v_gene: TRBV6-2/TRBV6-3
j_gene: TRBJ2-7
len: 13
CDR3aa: CASSYGRAYEQYF

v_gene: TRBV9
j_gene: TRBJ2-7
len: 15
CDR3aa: CASSPRAGMGYEQYF

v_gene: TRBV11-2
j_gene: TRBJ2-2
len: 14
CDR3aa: CASSLDLMSGELFF

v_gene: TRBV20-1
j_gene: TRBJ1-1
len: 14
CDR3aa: CSARDGGGSTEAFF

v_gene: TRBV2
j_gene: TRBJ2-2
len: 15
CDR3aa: CATSQIGMNTGELFF

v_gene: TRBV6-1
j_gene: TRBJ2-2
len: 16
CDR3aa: CASSPTSGRNTGELFF

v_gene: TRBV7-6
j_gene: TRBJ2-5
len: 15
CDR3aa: CASAGGPTREETQYF

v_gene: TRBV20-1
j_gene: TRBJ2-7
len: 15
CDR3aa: CSAGGPGLVRNEQYF

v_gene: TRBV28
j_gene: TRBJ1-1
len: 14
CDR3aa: CASSLAGAFTEAFF

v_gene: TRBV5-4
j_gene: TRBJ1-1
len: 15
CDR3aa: CASSSGQGVLTEAFF

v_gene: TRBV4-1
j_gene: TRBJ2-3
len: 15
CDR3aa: CASSRLAGGADTQYF

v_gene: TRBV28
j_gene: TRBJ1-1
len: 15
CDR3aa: CASSFKLTRMTEAFF

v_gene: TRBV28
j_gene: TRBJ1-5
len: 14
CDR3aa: CASTLDGQNHPQHF

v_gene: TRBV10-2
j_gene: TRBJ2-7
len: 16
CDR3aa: CASMDPGSGGEDEQYF

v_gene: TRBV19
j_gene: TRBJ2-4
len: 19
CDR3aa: CASSINPGTGLIAKNIQYF

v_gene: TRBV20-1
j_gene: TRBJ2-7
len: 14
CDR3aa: CSATNLAGGLEQYF

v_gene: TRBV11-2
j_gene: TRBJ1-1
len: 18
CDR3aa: CASSSEVGTWALNTEAFF

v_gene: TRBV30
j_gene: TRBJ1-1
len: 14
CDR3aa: CAWSALYRETEAFF

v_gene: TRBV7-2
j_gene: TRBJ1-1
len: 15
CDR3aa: CASSSVGGEGTEAFF

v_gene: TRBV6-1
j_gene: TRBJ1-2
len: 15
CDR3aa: CASSPRDRVPHGYTF

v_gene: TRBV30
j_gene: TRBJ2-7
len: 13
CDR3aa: CAWSGGLAFWQYF

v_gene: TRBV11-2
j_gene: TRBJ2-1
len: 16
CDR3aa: CASSSRDLGSYNEQFF

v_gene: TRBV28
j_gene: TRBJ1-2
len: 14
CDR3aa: CASSLQDRYYGYTF

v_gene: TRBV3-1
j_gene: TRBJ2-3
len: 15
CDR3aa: CASSQGRGSTDTQYF

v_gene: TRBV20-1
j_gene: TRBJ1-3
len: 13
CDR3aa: CSAIGLAGNTIYF

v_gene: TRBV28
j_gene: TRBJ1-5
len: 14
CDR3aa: CASTPREADQPQHF

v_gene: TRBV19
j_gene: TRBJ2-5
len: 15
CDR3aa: CASSSVAGGQETQYF

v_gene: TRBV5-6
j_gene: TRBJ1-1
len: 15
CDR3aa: CASSPRRVRDTEAFF

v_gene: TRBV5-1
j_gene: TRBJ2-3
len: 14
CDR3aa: CASSPTGGADTQYF

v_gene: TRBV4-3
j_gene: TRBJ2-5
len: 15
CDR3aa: CASSQEGSPWETQYF

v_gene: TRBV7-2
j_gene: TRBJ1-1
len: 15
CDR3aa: CASSGEVGLNTEAFF

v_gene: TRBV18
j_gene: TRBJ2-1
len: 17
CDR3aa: CASSPPENRGAYNEQFF

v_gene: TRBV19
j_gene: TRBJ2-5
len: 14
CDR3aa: CASSLRGPRETQYF

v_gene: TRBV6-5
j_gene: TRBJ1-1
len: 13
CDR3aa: CASSYRGFSVAFF

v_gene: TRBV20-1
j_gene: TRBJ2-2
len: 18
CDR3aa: CSARSRQGSRLYTGELFF

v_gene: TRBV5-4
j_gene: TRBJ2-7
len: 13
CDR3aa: CASSFGSGYEQYF

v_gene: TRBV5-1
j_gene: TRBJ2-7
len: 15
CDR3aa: CASSQPGTRSYEQYF

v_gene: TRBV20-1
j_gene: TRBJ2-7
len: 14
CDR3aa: CSATGLADLYEQYF

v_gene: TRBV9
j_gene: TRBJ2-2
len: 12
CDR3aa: CASSVAAGELFF

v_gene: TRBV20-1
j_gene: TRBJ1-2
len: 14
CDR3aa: CSASKIARLYVYTF

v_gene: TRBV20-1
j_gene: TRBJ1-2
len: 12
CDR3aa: CSAVQGNYGYTF

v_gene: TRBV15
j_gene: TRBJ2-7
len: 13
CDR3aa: CATGLAVSYEQYF

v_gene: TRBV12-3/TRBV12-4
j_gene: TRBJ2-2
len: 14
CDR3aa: CASRGLGNSGELFF

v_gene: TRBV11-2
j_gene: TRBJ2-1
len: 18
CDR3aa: CVSSNLLDWREEVNEQFF